This T cell receptor beta chain was captured in a study of blood T cell repertoires in COVID-19. The table came from immunoSEQ multiplex PCR; TCRdb's copy has only in-frame clones and leaves some out. In the table there are about 210,000 clones, 80% of which are singletons. Trimming stripped 2 bases from V and 2 bases from J, with 12 bases between. This CDR3 spans 15 amino acids. In germline, CDR1 is LNHNV, CDR2 YYDKDF (reference sequence). Input material: peripheral blood. The J gene is TRBJ2-5, the V gene TRBV15; tentative D call: TRBD2 (6 bases). The TCR was taken from a human donor in a cohort sampled during active COVID-19. CDR3 in amino acids: CATSRSGGVQETQYF. The CDR3 DNA is TGTGCCACCAGCAGATCCGGGGGAGTGCAAGAGACCCAGTACTTC. Full variable domain (remainder filled in from reference TRBV15 and TRBJ2-5): DAMVIQNPRYQVTQFGKPVTLSCSQTLNHNVMYWYQQKSSQAPKLLFHYYDKDFNNEADTPDNFQSRRPNTSFCFLDIRSPGLGDTAMYLCATSRSGGVQETQYFGPGTRLLVL.